These 19 T cell receptor beta chains were sequenced from one sample in a study of shared clonotypes between healthy human individuals. This table comes from immunoSEQ multiplex PCR, and its TCRdb copy is limited to in-frame clones, with some not included. The repertoire has roughly 2,500,000 clones, 90% to 95% of them found once; the top ten carry roughly 0.39%. Source material: naive CD4+ T cells from PBMCs. Indicated subset: CD45RA+ positively selected. The receptors originated from a young man in good health. Some clones in this sample may be carry-over from other donors' samples.

The rearrangement uses TRBV28 and TRBJ1-1; D is unresolved. Germline CDR1 is MDHEN and CDR2 is SYDVKM. The CDR3 is 14 residues long. The V and J ends lost 6 bases and 0 bases respectively, with 11 bases between them. CDR3 in amino acids: CASRPIPLNTEAFF. The CDR3 DNA sequence: TGTGCCAGCAGACCGATCCCACTGAACACTGAAGCTTTCTTT.

The CDR3 nucleotides are TGTGCCAGTAGTATCTCCGGGGCGGGAGGCTACAATGAGCAGTTCTTC. Translating it yields CASSISGAGGYNEQFF. The rearrangement joins TRBV19 to TRBJ2-1, with 8 bases lining up with TRBD2. The V and J ends lost 3 bases and 3 bases, in that order; junction bases with no gene match: 7. Germline CDR1 and CDR2: LNHDA and SQIVND (reference sequence). The CDR3 length is 16 residues.

This chain uses TRBV28 with TRBJ1-2, with D maybe TRBD1 (6 bases). This CDR3 comprises 11 residues. Germline V gene sequence: CDR1 MDHEN, CDR2 SYDVKM. V was cut by 11 bases and J by 8 bases, with 15 bases left in between. The CDR3 loop is CAGGPPGGYTF. CDR3 DNA: TGTGCCGGGGGCCCCCCGGGGGGCTACACCTTC.

On this clone: Other nucleotide sequences from this sample produce the same CDR3. The chain joins TRBV5-1 to TRBJ2-5, with TRBD2 matching over 7 bases. J was trimmed by 1 base and V by 1 base; bases with no gene match: 1. The germline gives CDR1 SGHRS, CDR2 YFSETQ. This CDR3 region has 14 residues. DNA for the CDR3: TGCGCCAGCAGCTTGCTAGCGGCCCAAGAGACCCAGTACTTC. Its translation is CASSLLAAQETQYF.

The CDR3 DNA reads TGCGCCAGCAGCTTGGAAGACGGGTCCTACGAGCAGTACTTC. Translated: CASSLEDGSYEQYF. The chain employs TRBV5-1 and TRBJ2-7, with no clear D. The germline CDR1 and CDR2 sequences are SGHRS and YFSETQ. Trimming pared 0 bases from V and 1 base from J, leaving 8 bases between. The CDR3 is 14 amino acids.

This clone showed up just a few times. This chain links TRBV30 with TRBJ1-1, with D perhaps TRBD1 (6 bases). The V end was cut by 0 bases, the J end by 5 bases, with 13 bases between. The CDR3 is made up of 14 amino acids. Germline V gene data show CDR1 as GTSNPN and CDR2 as SVGIG (reference sequence). The DNA for the CDR3 is TGTGCCTGGAGTGTCCCGGGGGCGAGGACTGAAGCTTTCTTT. Amino acid sequence: CAWSVPGARTEAFF.

This sequence joins TRBV7-9 and TRBJ2-1; D is unclear. V shed 0 bases and J shed 6 bases, with 9 bases lying between them. This CDR3 is built from 14 residues. Germline-derived CDR1 and CDR2 are SEHNR and FQNEAQ (reference sequence). CDR3: CASSLAGRGNEQFF. The CDR3 bases are TGTGCCAGCAGCTTAGCTGGGCGAGGCAATGAGCAGTTCTTC. The whole variable domain, remainder taken from reference TRBV7-9 and TRBJ2-1, is DTGVSQNPRHKITKRGQNVTFRCDPISEHNRLYWYRQTLGQGPEFLTYFQNEAQLEKSRLLSDRFSAERPKGSFSTLEIQRTEQGDSAMYLCASSLAGRGNEQFFGPGTRLTVL.

This clone has just one count. The CDR3 DNA reads as TGTGCCAGCAGCAGGTTGTCCCTAACCTACGAGCAGTACTTC. This sequence encodes CASSRLSLTYEQYF. The chain carries TRBV28 and TRBJ2-7; D is undetermined. This CDR3 has 14 amino acids. Trimming pared 6 bases from V and 2 bases from J, leaving 14 bases between. CDR1 and CDR2 (germline): MDHEN, SYDVKM.

The chain carries TRBV7-2 and TRBJ2-5; 10 bases agree with TRBD2. The trim removed 1 base at V and 5 bases at J, leaving 16 bases unmatched. This CDR3 region has 19 residues. The germline V gene encodes CDR1 SGHTA and CDR2 FQGNSA. CDR3 protein: CASSLGGPSGRGGVETQYF. The CDR3 DNA follows: TGTGCCAGCAGCTTAGGCGGTCCTAGCGGGAGAGGTGGGGTGGAGACCCAGTACTTC.

This rearrangement joins TRBV27 to TRBJ2-3, with D perhaps matching TRBD2 (6 bases). V was shortened by 2 bases and J by 6 bases, with 12 bases between the two germline ends. CDR1 is MNHEY and CDR2 is SMNVEV in the germline V gene (reference sequence). This CDR3 comprises 14 residues. Written as DNA, the CDR3 is TGTGCCAGCAGTTTAAACGCGGGGTCTGATACGCAGTATTTT. Translating it yields CASSLNAGSDTQYF.

The V and J genes are TRBV15 and TRBJ2-7, with D perhaps matching TRBD1 (6 bases). Looked up from germline, CDR1 is LNHNV and CDR2 is YYDKDF (reference sequence). The CDR3 contains 13 residues. Trimming removed 1 base from V and 5 bases from J, with 9 bases in between. The CDR3 spells CATSRVPGDEQYF. In nucleotides, the CDR3 is TGTGCCACCAGCAGAGTACCAGGGGACGAGCAGTACTTC. Looking up the rest from reference TRBV15 and TRBJ2-7 gives the full variable domain: DAMVIQNPRYQVTQFGKPVTLSCSQTLNHNVMYWYQQKSSQAPKLLFHYYDKDFNNEADTPDNFQSRRPNTSFCFLDIRSPGLGDTAMYLCATSRVPGDEQYFGPGTRLTVT.

This clone is a singleton in its sample. This chain uses TRBV5-1 with TRBJ2-5; D gene uncertain. V lost 5 bases and J 1 base, leaving 9 bases between the germline ends. The CDR3 loop spans 13 amino acids. In germline, CDR1 is SGHRS, CDR2 YFSETQ. DNA of the CDR3: TGCGCCAGCAGGTCAGGCGTCCAAGAGACCCAGTACTTC. Its protein product is CASRSGVQETQYF. The entire variable domain, with the rest obtained from reference TRBV5-1 and TRBJ2-5, is as follows: KAGVTQTPRYLIKTRGQQVTLSCSPISGHRSVSWYQQTPGQGLQFLFEYFSETQRNKGNFPGRFSGRQFSNSRSEMNVSTLELGDSALYLCASRSGVQETQYFGPGTRLLVL.

The V gene is TRBV5-4, the J gene TRBJ2-7, with TRBD2 matching 7 bases. V trimming: 2 bases; J trimming: 5 bases; junction bases outside the gene matches: 13. CDR3 size: 16 residues. CDR1 is SGHNT and CDR2 is YYREEE in the germline V gene (reference sequence). CDR3 nucleotides: TGTGCCAGCAGCTTCCCGGGGCGGGCGGGAGCCCACGAGCAGTACTTC. This translates into CASSFPGRAGAHEQYF.

This clone came up a few times. The chain employs TRBV7-8 and TRBJ2-1; D gene unclear. The V end lost 5 bases, the J end lost 4 bases, and 12 bases lay between the germline ends. CDR1 is SGHVS and CDR2 is FQNEAQ in the germline V gene. The CDR3 has 14 amino acids. The CDR3 DNA reads as TGTGCCAGCAGCCTACGGACCGGATACAATGAGCAGTTCTTC. It encodes CASSLRTGYNEQFF.

The chain carries TRBV5-4 and TRBJ2-1; the match to TRBD1 covers 9 bases. CDR1 SGHNT and CDR2 YYREEE come from the germline V gene (reference sequence). Germline trimming cut 3 bases from V and 10 bases from J; bases unmatched to any gene: 11. The CDR3 extends over 15 amino acids. The CDR3 bases are TGTGCCAGCAGCTCTGGCGTGGGACAGGGAGTCGAGCAGTTCTTC. Translated: CASSSGVGQGVEQFF.

Worth noting for this clone: This sequence may be a read error, since a much larger clone differs from it by one base. This sample includes further DNA sequences coding for the same CDR3. This chain links TRBV18 with TRBJ1-1; maybe TRBD1 (6 bases). V shed 1 base and J shed 3 bases, with 6 bases lying between them. CDR3 size: 13 residues. In germline, CDR1 is KGHSH, CDR2 LQKENI. The CDR3 DNA reads as TGTGCCAGCTCACCACAGGGGGACACTGAAGCTTTCTTT. This gives the protein CASSPQGDTEAFF.

The V and J genes are TRBV5-1 and TRBJ2-3; 8 nucleotides match TRBD1. The germline V gene encodes CDR1 SGHRS and CDR2 YFSETQ. V was pared by 4 bases and J by 3 bases, with 10 bases of the junction left unmatched. This CDR3 contains 16 residues. The CDR3 DNA follows: TGCGCCAGCAGCCTCCAGGGGGCGCAAGGAACAGATACGCAGTATTTT. This encodes CASSLQGAQGTDTQYF.

The rearrangement links TRBV7-8 to TRBJ1-4; 9 bases agree with TRBD1. The CDR3 consists of 18 residues. Germline V lookup: CDR1 SGHVS, CDR2 FQNEAQ. V was clipped by 3 bases and J by 0 bases; unmatched bases: 8. In DNA, the CDR3 is TGTGCCAGCAGCTTGTGGGACAGGGACAGAGCAACTAATGAAAAACTGTTTTTT. Residues: CASSLWDRDRATNEKLFF. Full variable domain (rest looked up from reference TRBV7-8 and TRBJ1-4): GAGVSQSPRYKVAKRGQDVALRCDPISGHVSLFWYQQALGQGPEFLTYFQNEAQLDKSGLPSDRFFAERPEGSVSTLKIQRTQQEDSAVYLCASSLWDRDRATNEKLFFGSGTQLSVL.

This clone was observed a single time. The chain carries TRBV15 and TRBJ1-5, with TRBD1 matching 7 bases. The trim removed 4 bases at V and 7 bases at J, leaving 7 bases unmatched. Per germline, CDR1 LNHNV and CDR2 YYDKDF (reference sequence). The length of the CDR3 is 14 residues. Written as DNA, the CDR3 is TGTGCCACCAGCACCGCCAGGGGGAGGCAGCCCCAGCATTTT. As protein: CATSTARGRQPQHF. The full variable domain, in which reference TRBV15 and TRBJ1-5 provide the parts outside the CDR3, is DAMVIQNPRYQVTQFGKPVTLSCSQTLNHNVMYWYQQKSSQAPKLLFHYYDKDFNNEADTPDNFQSRRPNTSFCFLDIRSPGLGDTAMYLCATSTARGRQPQHFGDGTRLSIL.